The 16 T cell receptor beta chains presented below share a single source sample, sequenced in a study of cytomegalovirus exposure and HLA in healthy donors. PCR involved 60 Vbeta and 13 Jbeta primers. The protocol was immunoSEQ multiplex PCR, while the TCRdb copy is restricted to in-frame clones and leaves out a portion. The data contain over 150,000 clones, more than 65% of them singletons. The sequencing sample was made of PBMCs. The receptor source for this set is a woman in her fifties or sixties in good health and CMV-seronegative.

This chain links TRBV7-6 with TRBJ2-7; 11 nucleotides align to TRBD2. The CDR3 has 16 amino acids. Germline CDR1 is SGHVS and CDR2 is FNYEAQ. With 1 base clipped from V and 2 bases from J, the junction kept 4 bases outside the gene matches. The CDR3 DNA reads as TGTGCCAGCAGCTTAGTCTTAGCGGGAGGGACCTACGAGCAGTACTTC. Its protein is CASSLVLAGGTYEQYF.

The chain carries TRBV6-5 and TRBJ1-1, with 9 bases matching TRBD1. V dropped 2 bases and J dropped 5; count of bases not matched to a gene: 6. The germline V gene has CDR1 MNHEY and CDR2 SVGAGI. This CDR3 has 15 residues. CDR3 residues: CASSYPDRGRTEAFF. CDR3 nucleotide sequence: TGTGCCAGCAGTTACCCGGACAGGGGTCGGACTGAAGCTTTCTTT.

This chain uses TRBV30 with TRBJ2-5, with D possibly TRBD2 on 6 matching bases. Trimming removed 2 bases from V and 4 bases from J, with 11 bases in between. Per the germline V gene, CDR1 is GTSNPN and CDR2 is SVGIG (reference sequence). The CDR3 spans 13 residues. CDR3 sequence reads: CAWSSGRGETQYF. CDR3 sequence (DNA): TGTGCCTGGAGTTCTGGGCGGGGAGAGACCCAGTACTTC.

The J gene is TRBJ1-3, the V gene TRBV7-9; 8 nucleotides align to TRBD1. This CDR3 has 15 residues. Germline loops: CDR1 SEHNR, CDR2 FQNEAQ (reference sequence). J gave up 2 bases and V 4 bases, and 4 bases lay outside the gene matches. The CDR3 loop is CASSSTTGAGNTIYF. The DNA for the CDR3 is TGTGCCAGCAGCTCGACGACAGGGGCTGGAAACACCATATATTTT.

The chain uses TRBV28 and TRBJ2-1; D possibly corresponds to TRBD1 (5 bases). CDR3 length: 15 residues. V was cut by 2 bases and J by 5 bases, with 13 bases left in between. The germline V gene has CDR1 MDHEN and CDR2 SYDVKM. The CDR3 sequence is CASSLVAQENNEQFF. In DNA, the CDR3 is TGTGCCAGCAGTTTAGTTGCACAGGAAAACAATGAGCAGTTCTTC.

The chain couples TRBV9 to TRBJ2-3, with D tentatively TRBD2 (6 bases). The V gene lost 0 bases and the J gene lost 8 bases, with 19 bases spanning the gap. The V gene's germline CDR1 is SGDLS and CDR2 YYNGEE. The CDR3 is 16 amino acids. The CDR3 nucleotides read TGTGCCAGCAGCGTAGTCCTAGCGCCGGTCGTGGTTACGCAGTATTTT. Residues: CASSVVLAPVVVTQYF.

This clone was counted only a few times. The gene calls are TRBV7-6 and TRBJ2-2, with D unresolved. The V gene lost 2 bases and the J gene lost 4 bases, with 8 bases spanning the gap. The CDR3 covers 14 residues. Looked up from germline, CDR1 is SGHVS and CDR2 is FNYEAQ. The CDR3 DNA reads as TGTGCCAGCAGCTTACCCTTGAGCACCGGGGAGCTGTTTTTT. Its protein product is CASSLPLSTGELFF. Filled out from reference TRBV7-6 and TRBJ2-2, the complete variable domain reads GAGVSQSPRYKVTKRGQDVALRCDPISGHVSLYWYRQALGQGPEFLTYFNYEAQQDKSGLPNDRFSAERPEGSISTLTIQRTEQRDSAMYRCASSLPLSTGELFFGEGSRLTVL.

The chain joins TRBV5-1 to TRBJ1-4; D uncertain. The CDR3 is made up of 14 amino acids. Per germline, CDR1 SGHRS and CDR2 YFSETQ. Trimming stripped 3 bases from V and 7 bases from J, with 13 bases between. CDR3 in amino acids: CASSSGFGSEKLFF. DNA of the CDR3: TGCGCCAGCAGCTCGGGCTTCGGGAGTGAAAAACTGTTTTTT.

The rearrangement joins TRBV10-3 to TRBJ1-2; 9 positions match TRBD1. V trimming: 6 bases; J trimming: 4 bases; junction bases outside the gene matches: 15. Per germline, CDR1 ENHRY and CDR2 SYGVKD. The length of the CDR3 is 17 residues. The CDR3: CAIRRSGQGSRGYGYTF. The CDR3 DNA sequence: TGTGCCATCAGGAGATCGGGACAGGGATCACGCGGCTATGGCTACACCTTC.

The chain links TRBV29-1 to TRBJ2-7; 10 bases align to TRBD1. Germline V CDR1 and CDR2: SQVTM, ANQGSEA. V gave up 4 bases and J gave up 6 bases; unmatched junction bases: 6. This CDR3 has 13 amino acids. The DNA for the CDR3 is TGCAGCGTTGGTAAACGGACAGGGGGCGAGCAGTACTTC. Translating gives CSVGKRTGGEQYF.

The genes are TRBV4-1 and TRBJ2-7; maybe TRBD1 (6 bases). Germline CDR1 is MGHRA and CDR2 is YSYEKL. This CDR3 spans 15 amino acids. Trimming shortened V by 4 bases and J by 3 bases, and 16 bases separated the two germline ends. CDR3 sequence reads: CASSPSQGSSYEQYF. CDR3 nucleotide sequence: TGCGCCAGCAGCCCCTCACAGGGATCAAGCTACGAGCAGTACTTC.

The rearrangement joins TRBV2 to TRBJ1-1, with 8 bases that match TRBD1. Germline trimming cut 2 bases from V and 0 bases from J; bases unmatched to any gene: 5. Germline CDR1 reads SNHLY; CDR2 reads FYNNEI. This CDR3 spans 16 amino acids. The chain's CDR3 is CASSEYGTGVNTEAFF. CDR3 in DNA: TGTGCCAGCAGTGAATACGGGACAGGCGTGAACACTGAAGCTTTCTTT. Filled out from reference TRBV2 and TRBJ1-1, the complete variable domain reads EPEVTQTPSHQVTQMGQEVILRCVPISNHLYFYWYRQILGQKVEFLVSFYNNEISEKSEIFDDQFSVERPDGSNFTLKIRSTKLEDSAMYFCASSEYGTGVNTEAFFGQGTRLTVV.

This chain links TRBV19 with TRBJ1-2; TRBD1 matches 9 bases. Germline V lookup: CDR1 LNHDA, CDR2 SQIVND (reference sequence). There are 13 residues in the CDR3. Unmatched junction bases numbered 4, after V lost 6 bases and J lost 5 bases. CDR3 nucleotides: TGTGCCAGTAGCCTCGACAGGGGGTATGGCTACACCTTC. It codes for CASSLDRGYGYTF.

The rearrangement links TRBV27 to TRBJ2-2; TRBD2 matches at 7 bases. CDR1 MNHEY and CDR2 SMNVEV come from the germline V gene (reference sequence). This CDR3 has 15 amino acids. Unmatched junction bases numbered 2, after V lost 3 bases and J lost 1 base. Written as DNA, the CDR3 is TGTGCCAGCAGTTTCGCGGGAGTGAACACCGGGGAGCTGTTTTTT. This gives the protein CASSFAGVNTGELFF.

V and J are TRBV11-1 and TRBJ1-5; D is unclear. The V and J ends lost 3 bases and 5 bases respectively, with 8 bases between them. Germline loops: CDR1 SGHAT, CDR2 FQDESV (reference sequence). The length of the CDR3 is 13 residues. CDR3 nucleotide sequence: TGTGCCAGCAGCTTCACAGCGGATCAGCCCCAGCATTTT. Its protein product is CASSFTADQPQHF. The entire variable domain, with the rest obtained from reference TRBV11-1 and TRBJ1-5, is as follows: EAEVAQSPRYKITEKSQAVAFWCDPISGHATLYWYRQILGQGPELLVQFQDESVVDDSQLPKDRFSAERLKGVDSTLKIQPAELGDSAMYLCASSFTADQPQHFGDGTRLSIL.

The chain links TRBV28 to TRBJ2-3, with 11 positions matching TRBD2. The CDR3 contains 15 residues. Trimming took 6 bases from V and 8 from J; bases not matched to a gene: 10. CDR1 and CDR2 (germline): MDHEN, SYDVKM. The CDR3 region has the DNA TGTGCCAGCAGGAATAGCGGGGGGGTGGGAGCTACGCAGTATTTT. Encoded protein: CASRNSGGVGATQYF.